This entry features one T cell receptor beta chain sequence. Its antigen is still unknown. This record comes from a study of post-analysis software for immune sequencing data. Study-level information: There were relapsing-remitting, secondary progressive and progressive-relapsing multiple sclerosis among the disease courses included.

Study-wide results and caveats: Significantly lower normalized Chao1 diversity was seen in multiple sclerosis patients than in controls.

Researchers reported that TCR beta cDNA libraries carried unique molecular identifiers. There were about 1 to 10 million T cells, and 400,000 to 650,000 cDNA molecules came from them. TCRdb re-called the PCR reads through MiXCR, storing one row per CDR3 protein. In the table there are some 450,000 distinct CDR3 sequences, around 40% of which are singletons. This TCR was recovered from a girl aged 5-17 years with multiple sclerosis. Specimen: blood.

Here the CDR3 reads CSALDSGRNNEQFF. CDR3 in DNA: TGCAGTGCCCTAGACAGCGGGAGAAACAATGAGCAGTTCTTC. V and J are TRBV20-1 and TRBJ2-1; 8 nucleotides match TRBD2. V lost 6 bases to trimming and J lost 5 bases; unmatched junction nucleotides: 9. Germline V gene lookup returns CDR1 DFQATT and CDR2 SNEGSKA (reference sequence). This CDR3 is built from 14 residues.